These T cell receptor beta chains were read from a single sample in a study of blood T cells in healthy people across ages. TCRdb re-called the 5' RACE reads with MiXCR, one entry per CDR3 protein. The repertoire has about 800,000 distinct CDR3 sequences, about 46% of them found once; the top ten carry about a sixth. The sequencing input was blood. The receptor source for this set is an older man in good health. Each CDR3 is given with its conserved first and last residue. Fields, in order: clone size, D gene, V gene, CDR3 length, J gene, CDR3 protein, CDR3 DNA. D genes are given only for firm matches. Where a row states a size, it is once, few, many or the class of an expanded clone; other rows omit it.

size: NA
D: NA
V: TRBV6-8
length: 15
J: TRBJ2-2
CDR3: CAGNRVRKLTGELFF
DNA: TGTGCCGGTAACAGGGTCCGCAAGTTAACCGGGGAGCTGTTTTTT

size: NA
D: NA
V: TRBV30
length: 13
J: TRBJ2-1
CDR3: CAWSSGRHDEQFF
DNA: TGTGCCTGGAGTAGTGGGAGGCACGATGAGCAGTTCTTC

size: few
D: TRBD2
V: TRBV7-2
length: 18
J: TRBJ2-5
CDR3: CASSTTQREGRSLKTQYF
DNA: TGTGCCAGCAGCACTACCCAGCGGGAGGGCCGTTCTTTGAAGACCCAGTACTTC

size: NA
D: NA
V: TRBV20-1
length: 13
J: TRBJ2-3
CDR3: CSATMGWGDTQYF
DNA: TGCAGTGCCACCATGGGGTGGGGGGATACGCAGTATTTT

size: NA
D: NA
V: TRBV6-6
length: 13
J: TRBJ1-1
CDR3: CASMESGNREAFF
DNA: TGTGCCAGCATGGAGTCAGGGAATAGGGAAGCTTTCTTT

size: NA
D: NA
V: TRBV20-1
length: 12
J: TRBJ2-3
CDR3: CSARGPTDTQYF
DNA: TGCAGTGCTAGGGGTCCCACAGATACGCAGTATTTT

size: once
D: TRBD1
V: TRBV5-4
length: 14
J: TRBJ1-1
CDR3: CASSRTGEHTEAFF
DNA: TGTGCCAGCAGCAGGACAGGGGAGCACACTGAAGCTTTCTTT

size: NA
D: TRBD2
V: TRBV9
length: 18
J: TRBJ2-1
CDR3: CASSVAGTSGSSLGEQFF
DNA: TGTGCCAGCAGCGTAGCCGGGACTAGCGGGAGTTCTTTGGGTGAGCAGTTCTTC

size: few
D: TRBD1
V: TRBV20-1
length: 15
J: TRBJ2-7
CDR3: CSALPGQGAWNEQYF
DNA: TGCAGTGCTTTACCGGGACAGGGGGCTTGGAATGAGCAGTACTTC

size: NA
D: TRBD1
V: TRBV9
length: 15
J: TRBJ2-7
CDR3: CASSEDPGTGYGQYF
DNA: TGTGCCAGCAGCGAAGACCCCGGGACAGGGTACGGGCAGTACTTC

size: many
D: NA
V: TRBV12-3/TRBV12-4
length: 12
J: TRBJ1-2
CDR3: CASSFGDYGYTF
DNA: TGTGCCAGCAGTTTTGGGGACTATGGCTACACCTTC

size: NA
D: NA
V: TRBV6-5
length: 16
J: TRBJ1-3
CDR3: CASSRRDGAFGNTIYF
DNA: TGTGCCAGCAGTCGCCGGGATGGGGCATTCGGAAACACCATATATTTT

size: NA
D: TRBD2
V: TRBV27
length: 16
J: TRBJ2-1
CDR3: CATKSSGVSSYNEQFF
DNA: TGTGCCACCAAATCAAGCGGGGTGAGCTCCTACAATGAGCAGTTCTTC

size: few
D: NA
V: TRBV20-1
length: 17
J: TRBJ1-5
CDR3: CSARWSGVGNSNQPQHF
DNA: TGCAGTGCTAGATGGTCCGGGGTAGGTAATAGCAATCAGCCCCAGCATTTT

size: NA
D: NA
V: TRBV5-1
length: 14
J: TRBJ1-2
CDR3: CASILEAGLGGYTF
DNA: TGCGCCAGCATCTTGGAAGCAGGACTAGGTGGCTACACCTTC

size: few
D: NA
V: TRBV7-9
length: 16
J: TRBJ1-2
CDR3: CASSRSDRAQEYGYTF
DNA: TGTGCCAGCAGCCGATCCGACAGAGCTCAGGAGTATGGCTACACCTTC

size: few
D: NA
V: TRBV7-2
length: 14
J: TRBJ2-5
CDR3: CASSLVVSSGEQYF
DNA: TGTGCCAGCAGCTTAGTGGTCTCGTCCGGGGAGCAGTACTTC

size: few
D: TRBD2
V: TRBV2
length: 16
J: TRBJ2-7
CDR3: CASSARLAGGLTEQYF
DNA: TGTGCCAGCAGTGCGCGCCTAGCGGGAGGCCTCACGGAGCAGTACTTC

size: NA
D: TRBD1
V: TRBV29-1
length: 14
J: TRBJ2-7
CDR3: CSATGTGGFYEQYF
DNA: TGCAGCGCCACCGGGACAGGGGGGTTCTACGAGCAGTACTTC

size: NA
D: NA
V: TRBV12-3/TRBV12-4
length: 11
J: TRBJ2-7
CDR3: CASSEALKQYF
DNA: TGTGCCAGCAGCGAGGCGCTGAAGCAGTACTTC

size: many
D: NA
V: TRBV5-1
length: 12
J: TRBJ2-1
CDR3: CASSLVLNEQFF
DNA: TGTGCCAGCAGCTTAGTGCTCAATGAGCAGTTCTTC

size: NA
D: TRBD2
V: TRBV5-1
length: 17
J: TRBJ2-7
CDR3: CASSAGTSGRGNYEQYF
DNA: TGCGCCAGCAGCGCTGGGACTAGCGGGAGGGGAAACTACGAGCAGTACTTC

size: few
D: TRBD2
V: TRBV28
length: 17
J: TRBJ2-3
CDR3: CASSLLTILAGSDTQYF
DNA: TGTGCCAGCAGTTTACTTACAATACTAGCGGGATCAGATACGCAGTATTTT

size: few
D: NA
V: TRBV20-1
length: 15
J: TRBJ2-5
CDR3: CSARSGGTRQETQYF
DNA: TGCAGTGCTAGATCAGGGGGGACACGCCAAGAGACCCAGTACTTC

size: NA
D: TRBD1
V: TRBV5-6
length: 17
J: TRBJ2-1
CDR3: CASSLATGTGIGNEQFF
DNA: TGTGCCAGCAGCTTGGCGACCGGGACAGGCATTGGGAATGAGCAGTTCTTC

size: NA
D: TRBD1
V: TRBV5-4
length: 14
J: TRBJ1-4
CDR3: CASSPKQGSEKLFF
DNA: TGTGCCAGCAGCCCAAAACAGGGGTCCGAAAAACTGTTTTTT

size: NA
D: NA
V: TRBV29-1
length: 15
J: TRBJ2-4
CDR3: CSVVRPFEAKNIQYF
DNA: TGCAGCGTTGTCAGGCCGTTCGAAGCCAAAAACATTCAGTACTTC

size: NA
D: TRBD2
V: TRBV20-1
length: 15
J: TRBJ2-3
CDR3: CSASGTSGPTDTQYF
DNA: TGCAGTGCGTCCGGGACTAGCGGTCCCACAGATACGCAGTATTTT

size: NA
D: TRBD1
V: TRBV18
length: 14
J: TRBJ1-1
CDR3: CASETGGSGTEAFF
DNA: TGTGCCAGCGAAACAGGGGGATCCGGTACTGAAGCTTTCTTT

size: many
D: TRBD2
V: TRBV9
length: 15
J: TRBJ2-7
CDR3: CASSLGLAGVDEQYF
DNA: TGTGCCAGCAGCTTAGGACTAGCGGGAGTTGACGAGCAGTACTTC

size: NA
D: NA
V: TRBV9
length: 17
J: TRBJ2-3
CDR3: CASSVVGRGPHTDTQYF
DNA: TGTGCCAGCAGCGTAGTCGGAAGAGGCCCTCACACAGATACGCAGTATTTT

size: NA
D: NA
V: TRBV27
length: 15
J: TRBJ2-3
CDR3: CASSFGDLWADTQYF
DNA: TGTGCCAGCAGTTTCGGTGATCTCTGGGCAGATACGCAGTATTTT

size: few
D: NA
V: TRBV29-1
length: 14
J: TRBJ2-7
CDR3: CSVEDPGSSGEQYF
DNA: TGCAGCGTTGAAGATCCGGGCAGCTCGGGGGAGCAGTACTTC

size: NA
D: NA
V: TRBV29-1
length: 15
J: TRBJ2-7
CDR3: CSVGLRLARDHEQYF
DNA: TGCAGCGTTGGTCTTAGGCTAGCGAGGGACCACGAGCAGTACTTC

size: many
D: NA
V: TRBV29-1
length: 13
J: TRBJ2-7
CDR3: CSVEEGGSYEQYF
DNA: TGCAGCGTTGAAGAGGGCGGCAGCTACGAGCAGTACTTC

size: NA
D: NA
V: TRBV30
length: 15
J: TRBJ2-1
CDR3: CAWTKSSSPYNEQFF
DNA: TGTGCCTGGACTAAGTCAAGCAGCCCTTACAATGAGCAGTTCTTC

size: NA
D: TRBD2
V: TRBV29-1
length: 13
J: TRBJ2-3
CDR3: CSAEGAGVDTQYF
DNA: TGCAGCGCTGAAGGAGCGGGGGTTGATACGCAGTATTTT

size: few
D: NA
V: TRBV7-2
length: 12
J: TRBJ1-6
CDR3: CASSPHNSPLHF
DNA: TGTGCCAGCAGCCCCCATAATTCACCCCTCCACTTT

size: NA
D: TRBD2
V: TRBV4-1
length: 16
J: TRBJ2-5
CDR3: CASSQAAAGGYETQYF
DNA: TGCGCCAGCAGCCAAGCGGCAGCGGGAGGATATGAGACCCAGTACTTC

size: many
D: NA
V: TRBV12-3/TRBV12-4
length: 14
J: TRBJ2-5
CDR3: CASSLGANQETQYF
DNA: TGTGCCAGCAGTTTAGGTGCCAACCAAGAGACCCAGTACTTC

size: many
D: NA
V: TRBV4-2
length: 16
J: TRBJ2-1
CDR3: CASSHPGGSLYNEQFF
DNA: TGTGCCAGCAGCCACCCCGGGGGTAGCCTATACAATGAGCAGTTCTTC

size: NA
D: NA
V: TRBV21-1
length: 16
J: TRBJ1-5
CDR3: CASSKGPASYGQPQHF
DNA: TGTGCCAGCAGCAAAGGCCCTGCTTCCTATGGGCAGCCCCAGCATTTT

size: NA
D: TRBD2
V: TRBV4-1
length: 18
J: TRBJ2-6
CDR3: CASSNLAGGPSGANVLTF
DNA: TGCGCCAGCAGCAACCTAGCGGGAGGGCCGTCTGGGGCCAACGTCCTGACTTTC

size: many
D: TRBD1
V: TRBV3-1
length: 17
J: TRBJ2-7
CDR3: CASSLSQGLRATYEQYF
DNA: TGTGCCAGCAGCCTTTCACAGGGGCTCCGTGCCACCTACGAGCAGTACTTC

size: NA
D: TRBD1
V: TRBV29-1
length: 11
J: TRBJ1-1
CDR3: CSTGEGTEAFF
DNA: TGCAGCACAGGGGAGGGGACTGAAGCTTTCTTT

size: NA
D: NA
V: TRBV20-1
length: 11
J: TRBJ2-7
CDR3: CSASGTHEQYF
DNA: TGCAGTGCTAGCGGGACCCACGAGCAGTACTTC

size: NA
D: NA
V: TRBV6-5
length: 14
J: TRBJ1-1
CDR3: CASSSLGPNTEAFF
DNA: TGTGCCAGCAGTTCCCTCGGGCCCAACACTGAAGCTTTCTTT

size: NA
D: NA
V: TRBV10-3
length: 14
J: TRBJ2-5
CDR3: CAISEGGGLETQYF
DNA: TGTGCCATCAGTGAGGGGGGCGGATTAGAGACCCAGTACTTC

size: NA
D: NA
V: TRBV19
length: 12
J: TRBJ1-5
CDR3: CASRQRDRPQHF
DNA: TGTGCCAGTAGGCAACGGGACCGGCCCCAGCATTTT

size: NA
D: NA
V: TRBV5-6
length: 12
J: TRBJ2-5
CDR3: CASSLGGSIQYF
DNA: TGTGCCAGCAGCTTGGGGGGCTCTATTCAGTACTTC

size: NA
D: TRBD1
V: TRBV20-1
length: 15
J: TRBJ2-2
CDR3: CSASPGQAYTGELFF
DNA: TGCAGTGCCAGCCCGGGACAGGCCTACACCGGGGAGCTGTTTTTT

size: NA
D: NA
V: TRBV6-2/TRBV6-3
length: 17
J: TRBJ1-1
CDR3: CASRTKERGSMNTEAFF
DNA: TGTGCCAGCAGAACCAAAGAACGGGGTAGCATGAACACTGAAGCTTTCTTT

size: NA
D: NA
V: TRBV5-6
length: 12
J: TRBJ2-2
CDR3: CASSLSGGELFF
DNA: TGTGCCAGCAGCTTATCTGGCGGAGAGCTGTTTTTT

size: few
D: NA
V: TRBV5-1
length: 14
J: TRBJ2-1
CDR3: CASSLAQGRSEQFF
DNA: TGCGCCAGCAGCTTGGCACAGGGTCGGAGTGAGCAGTTCTTC

size: NA
D: NA
V: TRBV5-1
length: 14
J: TRBJ2-1
CDR3: CASSFSSDPDEQFF
DNA: TGCGCCAGCAGCTTTTCATCAGACCCCGATGAGCAGTTCTTC

size: NA
D: NA
V: TRBV29-1
length: 14
J: TRBJ2-7
CDR3: CSVEDPNKSYEQYF
DNA: TGCAGCGTTGAAGATCCAAACAAGTCCTACGAGCAGTACTTC

size: NA
D: NA
V: TRBV5-1
length: 14
J: TRBJ2-3
CDR3: CASRTGCLTDMQYF
DNA: TGCGCCAGCAGAACGGGGTGCCTCACAGATATGCAGTATTTT

size: NA
D: NA
V: TRBV29-1
length: 17
J: TRBJ2-1
CDR3: CSVEAPTRLREGNEQFF
DNA: TGCAGCGTTGAAGCCCCCACTAGATTGAGGGAAGGAAATGAGCAGTTCTTC

size: NA
D: NA
V: TRBV7-2
length: 16
J: TRBJ2-5
CDR3: CASSLGLTGTKETQYF
DNA: TGTGCCAGCAGCTTGGGACTGACCGGGACCAAAGAGACCCAGTACTTC

size: NA
D: TRBD2
V: TRBV30
length: 14
J: TRBJ2-7
CDR3: CAWSRYTSGSWQYF
DNA: TGTGCCTGGAGTAGGTATACTAGCGGGAGCTGGCAGTACTTC